The present T cell receptor (beta chain) was sequenced within a study of blood T cell repertoires in COVID-19. Repertoires were generated with immunoSEQ multiplex PCR, while TCRdb's copy carries only in-frame clones and drops some. This repertoire shows roughly 140,000 clones, roughly 80% found once; its top ten account for 4% to 5%. Trimming took 1 base from V and 7 from J, leaving 8 bases between them. Germline V CDR1 and CDR2: SGHTA, FQGNSA. There are 13 residues in the CDR3. The sequence derives from a woman older than 75 with acute or convalescent COVID-19. The specimen was peripheral blood. The rearrangement uses TRBV7-2 and TRBJ1-5, with a tentative D call TRBD1 (5 bases). The DNA of the CDR3 is TGTGCCAGCAGCTTAGGACAGTTCCAGCCCCAGCATTTT. Translation: CASSLGQFQPQHF.